This paragraph covers one T cell receptor (beta chain) sequence. The antigen remains unidentified. The sequenced fragment ends 3 residues before the CDR3 boundary, so the rest is inferred from the germline J gene. The data were obtained in a study of T cells in women clearing cervical HPV infection. Study-level information: No precancer developed; the control's incident HPV16 infection cleared within 12 months. Only a few women had HLA typing results available. Findings and caveats of the study: Combining TCR richness with V gene abundances gave roughly 0.84 AUC. CIN3+ cases had significantly higher TCR repertoire richness than controls, but evenness did not differ.

Germline V CDR1 and CDR2: DFQATT, SNEGSKA (reference sequence). J lost 5 bases, V lost 6 bases, and 8 bases had no gene match. This CDR3 contains 14 residues. Produced via immunoSEQ multiplex PCR; TCRdb's table is partial and in-frame only. The clone table shows fewer than 35,000 clones, with the ten largest holding 2.5% to 3.5%. V gene TRBV20-1 combines with J gene TRBJ2-1, with 9 bases matching TRBD2. The receptor was derived from a woman between 18 and 69 years old with a cervical HPV16 infection that either progressed to CIN3+ or cleared (not recorded which). Sequencing was carried out using blood buffy coat. The CDR3 DNA, read in part, is TGCAGTGCCAACCTAGCGGGATACCACAATGAG. This sequence encodes CSANLAGYHNE. The whole CDR3 is CSANLAGYHNEQFF.